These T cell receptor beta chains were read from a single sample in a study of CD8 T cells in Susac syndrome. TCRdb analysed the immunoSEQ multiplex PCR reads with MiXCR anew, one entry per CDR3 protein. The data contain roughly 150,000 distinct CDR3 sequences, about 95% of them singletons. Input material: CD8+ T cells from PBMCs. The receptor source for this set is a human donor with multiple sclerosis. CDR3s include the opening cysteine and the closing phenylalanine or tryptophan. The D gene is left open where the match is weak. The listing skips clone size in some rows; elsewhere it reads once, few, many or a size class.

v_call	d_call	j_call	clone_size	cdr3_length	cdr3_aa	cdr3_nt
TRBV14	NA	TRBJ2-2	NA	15	CASSHFLELTGELFF	TGTGCCAGCAGCCACTTCCTAGAGCTCACCGGGGAGCTGTTTTTT
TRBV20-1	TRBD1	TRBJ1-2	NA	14	CSARDTGQGYGYTF	TGCAGTGCTAGAGATACAGGACAGGGCTATGGCTACACCTTC
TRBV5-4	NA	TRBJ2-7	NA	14	CASSLGDFSYEQYF	TGTGCCAGCAGCTTGGGGGACTTCTCCTACGAGCAGTACTTC
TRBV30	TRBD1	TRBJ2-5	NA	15	CAWSLGQGAWETQYF	TGTGCCTGGAGTCTAGGGCAGGGGGCTTGGGAGACCCAGTACTTC
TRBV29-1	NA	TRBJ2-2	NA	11	CSVETHGELFF	TGCAGCGTTGAGACTCACGGGGAGCTGTTTTTT
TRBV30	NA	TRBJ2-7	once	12	CATEGYSYEQYF	TGTGCCACCGAAGGGTACTCCTACGAGCAGTACTTC
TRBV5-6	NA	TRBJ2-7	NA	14	CASSLWALNYEQYF	TGTGCCAGCAGCTTGTGGGCGCTAAACTACGAGCAGTACTTC
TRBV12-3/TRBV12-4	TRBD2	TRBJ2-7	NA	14	CASSFSGGFDEQYF	TGTGCCAGCAGTTTCAGCGGGGGGTTTGACGAGCAGTACTTC
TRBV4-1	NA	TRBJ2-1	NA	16	CASSHEGSETYNEQFF	TGCGCCAGCAGCCATGAGGGCAGCGAGACCTACAATGAGCAGTTCTTC
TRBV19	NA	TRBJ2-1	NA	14	CASGIPGTYNEQFF	TGTGCCAGTGGGATACCCGGGACCTACAATGAGCAGTTCTTC
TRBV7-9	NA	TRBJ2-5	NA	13	CASSFSSEETQYF	TGTGCCAGCAGCTTTTCGAGCGAAGAGACCCAGTACTTC
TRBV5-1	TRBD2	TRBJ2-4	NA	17	CASSLPSGGDTKDIQYF	TGCGCCAGCAGCCTACCTAGCGGGGGGGACACAAAAGACATTCAGTACTTC
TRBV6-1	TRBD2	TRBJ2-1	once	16	CASCHGASGAYNEQFF	TGTGCCAGCTGCCACGGGGCTAGCGGCGCCTACAATGAGCAGTTCTTC
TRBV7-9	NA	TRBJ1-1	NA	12	CASSLAYTEAFF	TGTGCCAGCAGCTTAGCGTACACTGAAGCTTTCTTT
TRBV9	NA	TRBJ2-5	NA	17	CASSVGWPGANQETQYF	TGTGCCAGCAGCGTAGGCTGGCCGGGGGCAAACCAAGAGACCCAGTACTTC
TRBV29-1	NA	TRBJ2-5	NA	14	CSAAGRVNQETQYF	TGCAGCGCTGCAGGTCGGGTTAACCAAGAGACCCAGTACTTC
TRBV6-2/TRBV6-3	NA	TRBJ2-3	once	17	CASSSSSVTGFTDTQYF	TGTGCCAGCAGTTCCTCCTCCGTGACGGGGTTCACAGATACGCAGTATTTT
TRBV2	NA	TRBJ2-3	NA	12	CASSVGTDTQYF	TGTGCCAGCAGTGTTGGCACAGATACGCAGTATTTT
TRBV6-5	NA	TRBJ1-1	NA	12	CASQQRGTEAFF	TGTGCCTCCCAGCAACGGGGAACTGAAGCTTTCTTT
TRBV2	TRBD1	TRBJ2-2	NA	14	CAGDRGPYTGELFF	TGTGCCGGAGACAGGGGGCCCTACACCGGGGAGCTGTTTTTT
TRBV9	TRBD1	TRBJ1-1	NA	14	CASSAGGMNTEAFF	TGTGCCAGCTCGGCAGGGGGAATGAACACTGAAGCTTTCTTT
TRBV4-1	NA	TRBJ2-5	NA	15	CASSQEPATQETQYF	TGCGCCAGCAGCCAAGAACCAGCGACCCAAGAGACCCAGTACTTC
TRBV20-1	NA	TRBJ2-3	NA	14	CSARDLHGTDTQYF	TGCAGTGCTAGAGATCTCCATGGCACAGATACGCAGTATTTT
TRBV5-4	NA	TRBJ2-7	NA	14	CASSGTGTSYEQYF	TGTGCCAGCAGCGGGACGGGGACCTCCTACGAGCAGTACTTC
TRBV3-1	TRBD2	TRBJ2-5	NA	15	CASSQVSSGGETQYF	TGTGCCAGCAGCCAAGTCAGCAGCGGGGGAGAGACCCAGTACTTC
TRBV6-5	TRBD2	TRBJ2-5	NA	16	CASSYRVWGGRETQYF	TGTGCCAGCAGTTACCGGGTGTGGGGGGGACGAGAGACCCAGTACTTC
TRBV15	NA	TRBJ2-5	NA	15	CATSLGARSQETQYF	TGTGCCACCAGCTTGGGTGCTAGGTCTCAAGAGACCCAGTACTTC
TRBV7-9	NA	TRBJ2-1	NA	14	CASSLEGGHNEQFF	TGTGCCAGCAGCTTAGAAGGCGGACACAATGAGCAGTTCTTC
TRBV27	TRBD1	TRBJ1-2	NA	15	CASSTYRGALDGYTF	TGTGCCAGCAGTACCTACAGGGGCGCCCTGGATGGCTACACCTTC
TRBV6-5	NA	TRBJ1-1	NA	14	CASSYQWGNTEAFF	TGTGCCAGCAGTTACCAGTGGGGGAACACTGAAGCTTTCTTT
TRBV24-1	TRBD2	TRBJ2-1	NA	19	CATSDNDQPGTSGVNEQFF	TGTGCCACCAGTGACAACGACCAACCCGGGACTAGCGGGGTCAATGAGCAGTTCTTC